The 25 T cell receptor beta chains below come from one sample, sequenced in a study of T cell responses to AZD1222 COVID-19 vaccine. Clones were read by immunoSEQ multiplex PCR, and TCRdb kept only the in-frame ones, dropping some. The sample consists of 80,000 or so clones, over 80% of them appearing once. The specimen comprised peripheral blood, sampled on day 0 of MenACWY control vaccination. All receptors derive from an adult in good health.

This clone was detected only once. Here the CDR3 DNA reads TGTGCCAGCGGTAATGTGAGACTAGCGGGAGAGGGGGATACGCAGTATTTT. It is translated as CASGNVRLAGEGDTQYF. The chain combines TRBV19 with TRBJ2-3; the match to TRBD2 covers 12 bases. The germline V gene has CDR1 LNHDA and CDR2 SQIVND (reference sequence). Germline trimming cut 9 bases from V and 6 bases from J; bases unmatched to any gene: 16. CDR3 size: 17 residues. The full variable domain, in which reference TRBV19 and TRBJ2-3 provide the parts outside the CDR3, is DGGITQSPKYLFRKEGQNVTLSCEQNLNHDAMYWYRQDPGQGLRLIYYSQIVNDFQKGDIAEGYSVSREKKESFPLTVTSAQKNPTAFYLCASGNVRLAGEGDTQYFGPGTRLTVL.

This clone was detected only a few times. The chain uses TRBV6-2 or TRBV6-3 and TRBJ1-5; no clear D. Germline loops: CDR1 MNHEY, CDR2 SVGEGT. This CDR3 region has 14 residues. V was pared by 8 bases and J by 4 bases, with 15 bases between. The chain's CDR3 is CASRLVGLNQPQHF. In DNA form, the CDR3 reads TGTGCCAGCCGCCTCGTAGGGTTAAATCAGCCCCAGCATTTT.

This clone has a single count. J is TRBJ2-3 and V is TRBV28, with 7 bases fitting TRBD1. The length of the CDR3 is 15 residues. V shed 8 bases, J shed 2 bases, and the junction held 10 bases outside the gene matches. Germline values: CDR1 MDHEN, CDR2 SYDVKM. CDR3 nucleotides: TGTGCCAGCTGCCCCCAGACAGGGATCACAGATACGCAGTATTTT. Its protein is CASCPQTGITDTQYF.

V is TRBV11-2 and J is TRBJ1-3; the D is unclear. Germline assignment: CDR1 SGHAT and CDR2 FQNNGV. The CDR3 runs 13 residues. V was trimmed by 3 bases and J by 8 bases, leaving 11 bases between them. The CDR3 sequence: CASSLTLRDTIYF. CDR3 in DNA: TGTGCCAGCAGCTTGACCCTGAGGGACACCATATATTTT.

The gene calls are TRBV14 and TRBJ2-5; possible D gene TRBD1, 5 bases. The V end was cut by 3 bases, the J end by 2 bases, with 13 bases between. This CDR3 is 15 amino acids long. Germline V gene lookup returns CDR1 SGHDN and CDR2 FVKESK. The CDR3 nucleotides are TGTGCCAGCAGCCAGGACAATAATTTACAAGAGACCCAGTACTTC. Protein product: CASSQDNNLQETQYF. The full variable domain, completed using reference TRBV14 and TRBJ2-5, is EAGVTQFPSHSVIEKGQTVTLRCDPISGHDNLYWYRRVMGKEIKFLLHFVKESKQDESGMPNNRFLAERTGGTYSTLKVQPAELEDSGVYFCASSQDNNLQETQYFGPGTRLLVL.

The chain recombines TRBV6-2 or TRBV6-3 with TRBJ2-7; no clear D gene. V was cut by 5 bases and J by 6 bases, with 14 bases left in between. Germline V gene sequence: CDR1 MNHEY, CDR2 SVGEGT. The CDR3 has 13 amino acids. The CDR3 coding sequence is TGTGCCAGCAGTGGAAATAGGAGCCCCGAGCAGTACTTC. Protein sequence: CASSGNRSPEQYF.

The chain links TRBV28 to TRBJ1-2; TRBD1 agrees at 7 bases. The germline V gene has CDR1 MDHEN and CDR2 SYDVKM. CDR3 length equals 15 residues. V gave up 2 bases and J gave up 0 bases; unmatched junction bases: 3. For the CDR3, the DNA is TGTGCCAGCAGTTTACCGACAGGGCCTAACTATGGCTACACCTTC. This gives the protein CASSLPTGPNYGYTF.

This clone was seen more than once but under ten times. The gene calls are TRBV6-5 and TRBJ2-5; D may correspond to TRBD1 or TRBD2 (5 bases each). V lost 5 bases and J lost 7, with 17 bases in between. The CDR3 covers 14 residues. Germline V gene sequence: CDR1 MNHEY, CDR2 SVGAGI. CDR3 nucleotide sequence: TGTGCCAGCAGTCCAGGGACCTTGCTGGGGACCCAGTACTTC. Translated: CASSPGTLLGTQYF.

The chain couples TRBV5-6 to TRBJ1-5, with D unresolved. V lost 2 bases and J 4 bases, leaving 13 bases between the germline ends. This CDR3 contains 15 residues. The germline V gene encodes CDR1 SGHDT and CDR2 YYEEEE. The CDR3 is CASSFFSGQNQPQHF. CDR3 nucleotide sequence: TGTGCCAGCAGCTTCTTTTCAGGCCAGAATCAGCCCCAGCATTTT.

This sequence joins TRBV15 and TRBJ2-1; D might be TRBD1 (7 bases). V lost 0 bases and J lost 9, with 21 bases in between. The CDR3 runs 17 residues. From germline, CDR1 is LNHNV and CDR2 YYDKDF (reference sequence). CDR3: CATSRDQGRGVQGEQFF. In DNA form, the CDR3 reads TGTGCCACCAGCAGAGATCAAGGCAGGGGGGTACAGGGTGAGCAGTTCTTC.

The CDR3 sequence is CASSQTWRDTGELFF. The CDR3 DNA is TGCGCCAGCAGCCAAACGTGGAGGGACACCGGGGAGCTGTTTTTT. The chain uses TRBV4-1 and TRBJ2-2; possibly TRBD2 for D (6 bases). V was pared by 2 bases and J by 3 bases, with 10 bases between. CDR3 length: 15 residues. Germline lookup yields CDR1 MGHRA and CDR2 YSYEKL.

The genes are TRBV30 and TRBJ1-2; 7 nucleotides line up with TRBD1. The germline gives CDR1 GTSNPN, CDR2 SVGIG (reference sequence). J gave up 4 bases and V 0 bases, and 2 bases lay outside the gene matches. The CDR3 spans 13 residues. CDR3 region: CAWSVSGGYGYTF. The DNA of the CDR3 is TGTGCCTGGAGTGTATCAGGGGGCTATGGCTACACCTTC.

This rearrangement joins TRBV27 to TRBJ2-1; D ambiguous. The germline V gene has CDR1 MNHEY and CDR2 SMNVEV (reference sequence). Deletions cut 6 bases from V and 6 bases from J, with 18 bases between. The CDR3 contains 15 residues. CDR3 residues: CASRGLLLPSNEQFF. The CDR3, as DNA: TGTGCCAGCAGGGGATTACTTCTACCCAGCAATGAGCAGTTCTTC.

V gene TRBV9 combines with J gene TRBJ2-3; possibly TRBD1 for D (6 bases). The CDR3 sequence is 16 residues long. Trimming removed 0 bases from V and 6 bases from J, with 17 bases in between. Germline V lookup: CDR1 SGDLS, CDR2 YYNGEE. The CDR3, as DNA: TGTGCCAGCAGCGTAGGTCAGGGGTCACCCGATGATACGCAGTATTTT. Translation: CASSVGQGSPDDTQYF.

The V gene is TRBV27, the J gene TRBJ1-2; no clear D gene. The germline V and J ends were trimmed by 5 bases and 4 bases, with 11 bases remaining between them. This CDR3 region has 13 residues. Germline-derived CDR1 and CDR2 are MNHEY and SMNVEV (reference sequence). The CDR3 loop is CASSPEGTYGYTF. CDR3 DNA sequence: TGTGCCAGCAGTCCCGAGGGTACCTATGGCTACACCTTC.

The chain carries TRBV27 and TRBJ2-3, with 13 bases lining up with TRBD2. With 6 bases clipped from V and 5 bases from J, the junction kept 5 bases outside the gene matches. Germline CDR1 MNHEY, CDR2 SMNVEV (reference sequence). There are 15 residues in the CDR3. The CDR3 sequence: CASSLRTSGRDTQYF. DNA for the CDR3: TGTGCCAGCAGCCTTAGGACTAGCGGGAGAGATACGCAGTATTTT.

The chain couples TRBV21-1 to TRBJ1-5; the table's TRBD1 call for D was not verified on the DNA. TRBV21-1 is shown as a pseudogene. The CDR3 sequence is 16 residues long. The CDR3 region is CASSGPGTHSNQPQHF. For the CDR3, the DNA is TGTGCCAGCAGCGGCCCCGGGACACATAGCAATCAGCCCCAGCATTTT.

This clone was seen only once. The genes are TRBV7-9 and TRBJ1-4, with TRBD1 as a possible D gene (5 bases). Germline V lookup: CDR1 SEHNR, CDR2 FQNEAQ (reference sequence). The CDR3 has 14 amino acids. V lost 4 bases and J lost 5, with 11 bases in between. CDR3: CASSSEGANEKLFF. The CDR3 DNA reads TGTGCCAGCAGCTCCGAAGGGGCGAATGAAAAACTGTTTTTT.

J is TRBJ1-2 and V is TRBV6-5; D is perhaps TRBD1 (6 bases). The germline CDR1 and CDR2 sequences are MNHEY and SVGAGI. This CDR3 has 15 amino acids. V was trimmed by 6 bases and J by 3 bases, leaving 17 bases between them. The CDR3 DNA reads as TGTGCCAGCAGGGGGCAAGGGGGAGAGGACTATGGCTACACCTTC. This encodes CASRGQGGEDYGYTF.

In regard to this clone: At the DNA level, this CDR3 is encoded by other sequences in the same sample as well. The chain couples TRBV5-1 to TRBJ1-4; D is unresolved. The germline V and J ends were trimmed by 2 bases and 1 base, with 6 bases remaining between them. The CDR3 runs 14 residues. Looked up from germline, CDR1 is SGHRS and CDR2 is YFSETQ. In DNA, the CDR3 is TGCGCCAGCAGCTTAGGTGGAACTAATGAAAAACTGTTTTTT. This sequence encodes CASSLGGTNEKLFF.

The chain employs TRBV5-4 and TRBJ2-5; 9 bases are a match to TRBD1. The J segment lost 6 bases and the V segment lost 2 bases, leaving 5 bases of the junction unmatched. The germline V gene has CDR1 SGHNT and CDR2 YYREEE (reference sequence). The CDR3 runs 14 residues. The CDR3 loop is CASSFTGGEKTQYF. CDR3 nucleotide sequence: TGTGCCAGCAGCTTCACAGGGGGCGAGAAGACCCAGTACTTC.

The chain recombines TRBV27 with TRBJ2-1; the D gene is possibly TRBD2 (5 bases). Trimming shortened V by 5 bases and J by 5 bases, and 19 bases separated the two germline ends. Per germline, CDR1 MNHEY and CDR2 SMNVEV (reference sequence). The CDR3 consists of 16 residues. CDR3 loop: CASSPTRAGPHNEQFF. The CDR3 bases are TGTGCCAGCAGTCCTACGAGGGCCGGGCCCCACAATGAGCAGTTCTTC.

V is TRBV5-4 and J is TRBJ1-1; a weak D match, TRBD1 (5 bases). The germline V gene has CDR1 SGHNT and CDR2 YYREEE (reference sequence). This CDR3 is built from 14 residues. Deletions cut 3 bases from V and 4 bases from J, with 13 bases between. DNA for the CDR3: TGTGCCAGCAGCTCTGCAGGGTTCAGCACTGAAGCTTTCTTT. The encoded protein is CASSSAGFSTEAFF.

The chain joins TRBV4-1 to TRBJ2-7; 9 bases are shared with TRBD1. Germline assignment: CDR1 MGHRA and CDR2 YSYEKL. This CDR3 comprises 15 residues. The junction had 4 bases not matched to a gene; V was cut back by 1 base and J by 3 bases. The CDR3 here is CASSQVSGQGYEQYF. The CDR3 DNA sequence: TGCGCCAGCAGCCAAGTATCGGGACAGGGCTACGAGCAGTACTTC.

This clone occurred once. The V call is TRBV7-6, the J call TRBJ2-2, with 9 bases matching TRBD1. CDR3 length: 16 amino acids. Per germline, CDR1 SGHVS and CDR2 FNYEAQ. With V trimmed by 1 base and J by 4 bases, 4 bases remained unmatched. CDR3 bases: TGTGCCAGCAGCTTAGTGGGACAGGGAGGCACCGGGGAGCTGTTTTTT. Translation: CASSLVGQGGTGELFF.